A single sample is the source of the 25 T cell receptor beta chains below, sequenced in a study of cytomegalovirus exposure and HLA in healthy donors. Repertoires were generated with immunoSEQ multiplex PCR, while TCRdb's copy carries only in-frame clones and drops some. The sample yields 150,000 or so clones, around 88% seen once. The specimen sequenced was PBMCs. Source of these receptors: a man between 18 and 29 years old in good health and CMV-seropositive.

This rearrangement joins TRBV6-1 to TRBJ1-1; D gene unclear. The CDR3 runs to 14 residues. In germline, CDR1 is MNHNS, CDR2 SASEGT. Deletions cut 3 bases from V and 1 base from J, with 9 bases between. Here the CDR3 reads CASSEMRGNTEAFF. The CDR3 DNA sequence: TGTGCCAGCAGTGAGATGCGGGGGAACACTGAAGCTTTCTTT.

The V call is TRBV5-1, the J call TRBJ1-3, with 7 bases lining up with TRBD1. Germline V CDR1 and CDR2: SGHRS, YFSETQ. V was pared by 5 bases and J by 0 bases, with 5 bases of the junction left unmatched. The CDR3 contains 15 residues. DNA for the CDR3: TGCGCCAGCAGATCAACAGGGGACTCTGGAAACACCATATATTTT. Amino acid sequence: CASRSTGDSGNTIYF.

This rearrangement joins TRBV4-3 to TRBJ2-1; 10 bases agree with TRBD2. This CDR3 contains 17 residues. The germline V gene encodes CDR1 LGHNA and CDR2 YSLEER. V trimming: 0 bases; J trimming: 7 bases; junction bases outside the gene matches: 9. The CDR3 nucleotides read TGCGCCAGCAGCCAAGATCAGGGTAGCGGGGGGTATAATGAGCAGTTCTTC. Its translation: CASSQDQGSGGYNEQFF.

This CDR3 is CASVTGGTGNTIYF. The CDR3 bases are TGTGCCAGTGTTACAGGGGGAACTGGAAACACCATATATTTT. The genes are TRBV19 and TRBJ1-3, with TRBD1 matching 8 bases. Germline CDR1 and CDR2: LNHDA and SQIVND (reference sequence). This CDR3 contains 14 residues. With V trimmed by 8 bases and J by 2 bases, 5 bases remained unmatched.

The V call is TRBV4-2, the J call TRBJ1-2, with D possibly TRBD1 on 6 matching bases. Trimming stripped 0 bases from V and 13 bases from J, with 15 bases between. Germline CDR1 LGHNA, CDR2 YNFKEQ. The CDR3 has 13 amino acids. The CDR3 reads CASSQELGGGLTF. For the CDR3, the DNA is TGTGCCAGCAGCCAAGAGCTAGGGGGGGGTCTCACCTTC.

The rearrangement uses TRBV5-1 and TRBJ1-1, with D possibly matching TRBD1 (5 bases). CDR1 SGHRS and CDR2 YFSETQ come from the germline V gene. The CDR3 spans 15 residues. With 0 bases removed from V and 7 bases from J, the gap between germline ends came to 16 bases. The CDR3 DNA follows: TGCGCCAGCAGCTTGGCCAATGGAGGGACGGTTGAAGCTTTCTTT. Translating gives CASSLANGGTVEAFF.

This chain links TRBV7-2 with TRBJ1-5; D call uncertain. Germline-derived CDR1 and CDR2 are SGHTA and FQGNSA. The CDR3 runs 12 residues. V lost 7 bases to trimming and J lost 5 bases, with 9 bases between them. The CDR3 here is CASTLSDQPQHF. In DNA form, the CDR3 reads TGTGCCAGCACCTTGTCTGATCAGCCCCAGCATTTT.

The J gene is TRBJ2-1, the V gene TRBV27, with D possibly matching TRBD2 (5 bases). Per the germline V gene, CDR1 is MNHEY and CDR2 is SMNVEV (reference sequence). CDR3 size: 14 residues. V lost 5 bases and J lost 1, with 9 bases in between. The CDR3 here is CASSERGSYNEQFF. The CDR3 DNA is TGTGCCAGCAGTGAACGGGGATCCTACAATGAGCAGTTCTTC.

The V and J genes are TRBV7-3 and TRBJ2-3, with 7 bases that match TRBD2. The CDR3 sequence is 13 residues long. Losses at the gene ends were 5 bases for V and 5 bases for J; bases not matched to a gene: 4. Germline CDR1 is SGHTA and CDR2 is FQGTGA. DNA of the CDR3: TGTGCCAGCAGCCGTCAGCGGGGAGATACGCAGTATTTT. It is translated as CASSRQRGDTQYF.

The chain recombines TRBV29-1 with TRBJ1-2; possibly TRBD1 for D (5 bases). CDR3 size: 12 residues. Looked up from germline, CDR1 is SQVTM and CDR2 is ANQGSEA. Trimming shortened V by 3 bases and J by 4 bases, and 9 bases separated the two germline ends. The CDR3 DNA is TGCAGCGTTGACGCCAGGGCCTATGGCTACACCTTC. Translation gives CSVDARAYGYTF.

This sequence joins TRBV18 and TRBJ2-3, with 10 bases that match TRBD2. The junction had 7 bases not matched to a gene; V was cut back by 1 base and J by 6 bases. CDR1 and CDR2 from the germline V gene are KGHSH and LQKENI. The length of the CDR3 is 16 residues. The CDR3 nucleotides read TGTGCCAGCTCACCACGGAGCGGGGGGGCTGGGGATACGCAGTATTTT. Protein: CASSPRSGGAGDTQYF.

The J gene is TRBJ1-2, the V gene TRBV19, with 7 bases identical to TRBD1. CDR3 length: 14 amino acids. V was pared by 10 bases and J by 4 bases, with 12 bases of the junction left unmatched. The germline V gene has CDR1 LNHDA and CDR2 SQIVND (reference sequence). CDR3 amino acids: CATSEGAFFYGYTF. CDR3 bases: TGTGCCACTAGCGAGGGGGCGTTCTTCTATGGCTACACCTTC.

The gene calls are TRBV19 and TRBJ2-7, with a weak D call TRBD1 (5 bases). Germline loops: CDR1 LNHDA, CDR2 SQIVND (reference sequence). The CDR3 has 13 amino acids. Trimming removed 5 bases from V and 5 bases from J, with 13 bases in between. CDR3 bases: TGTGCCAGTAGTCTGACAGAAAACCACGAGCAGTACTTC. Encoded protein: CASSLTENHEQYF.

The V and J genes are TRBV18 and TRBJ2-1; D remains ambiguous. V lost 2 bases, J lost 0 bases, and 11 bases lay in between. Per germline, CDR1 KGHSH and CDR2 LQKENI. The CDR3 sequence is 16 residues long. The chain's CDR3 is CASSPGGSSSYNEQFF. CDR3 sequence (DNA): TGTGCCAGCTCACCAGGCGGCTCGAGCTCCTACAATGAGCAGTTCTTC.

The genes are TRBV7-3 and TRBJ2-1, with 8 nucleotides matching TRBD2. Germline trimming cut 2 bases from V and 2 bases from J; bases unmatched to any gene: 5. The length of the CDR3 is 16 residues. Germline lookup yields CDR1 SGHTA and CDR2 FQGTGA. CDR3 sequence (DNA): TGTGCCAGCAGCTTACTCGGGGGGGCCGCCTACAATGAGCAGTTCTTC. It codes for CASSLLGGAAYNEQFF.

This chain uses TRBV7-3 with TRBJ2-5; D is possibly TRBD1 (6 bases). The germline CDR1 and CDR2 sequences are SGHTA and FQGTGA. This CDR3 comprises 14 residues. Trimming stripped 0 bases from V and 3 bases from J, with 8 bases between. The chain's CDR3 is CASSLTGGKETQYF. CDR3 nucleotides: TGTGCCAGCAGCTTAACAGGGGGAAAAGAGACCCAGTACTTC.

This sequence joins TRBV7-4 and TRBJ2-7; 8 bases are shared with TRBD1. The CDR3 contains 14 residues. Trimming removed 5 bases from V and 5 bases from J; junction bases left unmatched: 8. Germline V gives CDR1 SGHVT, CDR2 SQSDAQ. The CDR3 region has the DNA TGTGCCAGCAGCATTAGACAGGGGCACAACGAGCAGTACTTC. This encodes CASSIRQGHNEQYF.

This sequence joins TRBV25-1 and TRBJ1-5; no clear D gene. Germline V gives CDR1 MGHDK, CDR2 SYGVNS. The length of the CDR3 is 15 residues. Between the trimmed V and J ends, which lost 7 bases and 7 bases, there was a span of 20 bases. CDR3 sequence (DNA): TGTGCCAGCACCGAAAACGGTCGGGGTATCCAGCCCCAGCATTTT. Its protein is CASTENGRGIQPQHF.

This rearrangement joins TRBV5-6 to TRBJ2-3, with a tentative D call TRBD1 (6 bases). Trimming stripped 0 bases from V and 4 bases from J, with 12 bases between. The CDR3 runs 15 residues. CDR1 SGHDT and CDR2 YYEEEE come from the germline V gene. The CDR3 protein is CASSLGQGQADTQYF. CDR3 nucleotide sequence: TGTGCCAGCAGCTTGGGGCAGGGGCAGGCAGATACGCAGTATTTT.

The rearrangement joins TRBV19 to TRBJ1-2, with 7 positions matching TRBD1. Trimming at V came to 8 bases and at J to 6 bases, leaving 6 bases not matched to a gene. From germline, CDR1 is LNHDA and CDR2 SQIVND (reference sequence). This CDR3 comprises 12 residues. In DNA, the CDR3 is TGTGCCAGTCATAACAGGGGCAATGGCTACACCTTC. As protein: CASHNRGNGYTF.

This chain connects TRBV18 to TRBJ1-1; 10 bases line up with TRBD1. CDR1 is KGHSH, CDR2 LQKENI, per germline. The trim removed 3 bases at V and 4 bases at J, leaving 5 bases unmatched. The CDR3 runs 15 residues. The CDR3 DNA is TGTGCCAGCTCACCGGGACAGGGGTCGGCCACTGAAGCTTTCTTT. Translation: CASSPGQGSATEAFF.

The sample holds a few counts of this clone. The rearrangement links TRBV7-2 to TRBJ1-5; 7 nucleotides align to TRBD1. V shed 5 bases and J 3 bases; nucleotides not matched to a gene: 7. The CDR3 loop spans 15 amino acids. Germline CDR1 reads SGHTA; CDR2 reads FQGNSA. The CDR3 loop reads CASSAAGQPNQPQHF. CDR3 DNA sequence: TGTGCCAGCAGCGCCGCGGGACAGCCCAATCAGCCCCAGCATTTT. Full variable domain (outside the CDR3, taken from reference TRBV7-2 and TRBJ1-5): GAGVSQSPSNKVTEKGKDVELRCDPISGHTALYWYRQSLGQGLEFLIYFQGNSAPDKSGLPSDRFSAERTGGSVSTLTIQRTQQEDSAVYLCASSAAGQPNQPQHFGDGTRLSIL.

Here the CDR3 DNA reads TGTGCCAGCAGCTGGGGACAGGGAGGCTACGAGCAGTACTTC. This translates into CASSWGQGGYEQYF. The rearrangement links TRBV7-9 to TRBJ2-7; TRBD1 matches 9 bases. The V gene end was trimmed by 4 bases and the J gene end by 3 bases; junction bases not matched to a gene: 4. The germline V gene encodes CDR1 SEHNR and CDR2 FQNEAQ (reference sequence). The CDR3 contains 14 residues.

J is TRBJ1-2 and V is TRBV5-1; D is ambiguous. Germline-derived CDR1 and CDR2 are SGHRS and YFSETQ. The CDR3 loop spans 14 amino acids. V lost 0 bases to trimming and J lost 4 bases, with 10 bases between them. CDR3 region: CASSLGSGSYGYTF. In nucleotides, the CDR3 is TGCGCCAGCAGCTTGGGTAGCGGGAGCTATGGCTACACCTTC.

The J gene is TRBJ2-5, the V gene TRBV19; a possible D gene is TRBD2 (6 bases). Trimming pared 6 bases from V and 7 bases from J, leaving 15 bases between. Germline CDR1 reads LNHDA; CDR2 reads SQIVND (reference sequence). There are 13 residues in the CDR3. CDR3 residues: CASRSGGKRTQYF. The CDR3 coding sequence is TGTGCCAGTAGGTCCGGCGGGAAGAGGACCCAGTACTTC. Supplemented by reference TRBV19 and TRBJ2-5, the full variable domain reads DGGITQSPKYLFRKEGQNVTLSCEQNLNHDAMYWYRQDPGQGLRLIYYSQIVNDFQKGDIAEGYSVSREKKESFPLTVTSAQKNPTAFYLCASRSGGKRTQYFGPGTRLLVL.